This paragraph reports one T cell receptor (beta chain). What it binds is not known. This may come from a read error, since a much larger clone is one base off. This record belongs to a study of identical twins. Template switching introduced a universal primer site, and the cDNA bore unique molecular identifiers. From the 5' RACE reads, TCRdb called clonotypes with MiXCR, one entry per CDR3 protein. The sample includes about 220,000 distinct CDR3 sequences, around 7.6% of them seen just once. This CDR3 has 15 residues. Per germline, CDR1 LNHNV and CDR2 YYDKDF (reference sequence). Notes on the study in general: The study drew conclusions from cross-sectional statistical analysis, not from following the same donors. In beta out-of-frame sequences, the excess sharing between twins was weaker.

The sample was also reused in another study, on yellow fever vaccine responses in identical twins.

The sample consisted of CD8+ T cells sorted from blood. V is TRBV15 and J is TRBJ2-6; D is perhaps TRBD1 (5 bases). The clonotype comes from a woman between 18 and 29 years old in good health. DNA of the CDR3: TGTGCCACCAGCAGGGTTCCCTCTGGGGCCAACGTCATGACTTTC. It is translated as CATSRVPSGANVMTF.